What follows are 25 T cell receptor beta chains derived from one specimen sequenced in a study of cytomegalovirus exposure and HLA in healthy donors. PCR involved 60 Vbeta and 13 Jbeta primers. TCRdb's copy holds only in-frame clones and misses some; the assay was immunoSEQ multiplex PCR. The sample holds roughly 150,000 clones, less than 80% seen once. Material for sequencing was PBMCs. All receptors derive from a man aged 35 to 55 in good health and CMV-seropositive.

This sequence joins TRBV6-5 and TRBJ2-7, with 8 nucleotides matching TRBD2. CDR3 size: 14 residues. Germline V gene data show CDR1 as MNHEY and CDR2 as SVGAGI. Trimming at V came to 7 bases and at J to 6 bases, leaving 11 bases not matched to a gene. CDR3 loop: CASTPGTSGVEQYF. Written as DNA, the CDR3 is TGTGCCAGCACCCCAGGGACTAGTGGGGTCGAGCAGTACTTC.

The table lists this clone with a few counts. The chain combines TRBV27 with TRBJ2-1, with TRBD2 matching 9 bases. The CDR3 loop spans 14 amino acids. The germline gives CDR1 MNHEY, CDR2 SMNVEV (reference sequence). The V and J ends lost 7 bases and 4 bases, in that order; junction bases with no gene match: 5. For the CDR3, the DNA is TGTGCCAGCACATCGGCGGGAGGGTACAATGAGCAGTTCTTC. It yields the protein CASTSAGGYNEQFF.

The gene calls are TRBV5-5 and TRBJ2-6, with a weak D call TRBD1 (6 bases). V lost 2 bases and J 0 bases, leaving 12 bases between the germline ends. Germline CDR1 reads SGHKS; CDR2 reads YYEKEE (reference sequence). The CDR3 loop spans 17 amino acids. The CDR3 DNA sequence: TGTGCCAGCAGCTTACAGGGATCGACCTCTGGGGCCAACGTCCTGACTTTC. Protein sequence: CASSLQGSTSGANVLTF. The whole variable domain, filled in from reference TRBV5-5 and TRBJ2-6, reads DAGVTQSPTHLIKTRGQQVTLRCSPISGHKSVSWYQQVLGQGPQFIFQYYEKEERGRGNFPDRFSARQFPNYSSELNVNALLLGDSALYLCASSLQGSTSGANVLTFGAGSRLTVL.

The gene calls are TRBV5-1 and TRBJ2-5; TRBD2 matches at 8 bases. CDR3 size: 16 residues. Trimming removed 4 bases from V and 1 base from J; junction bases left unmatched: 9. Germline loops: CDR1 SGHRS, CDR2 YFSETQ. The CDR3 loop is CASSLGVAGTQETQYF. The CDR3 bases are TGCGCCAGCAGCCTCGGGGTAGCGGGAACCCAAGAGACCCAGTACTTC.

The gene calls are TRBV5-1 and TRBJ2-7; D possibly corresponds to TRBD2 (7 bases). CDR1 is SGHRS, CDR2 YFSETQ, per germline. The V and J ends lost 0 bases and 6 bases respectively, with 19 bases between them. This CDR3 spans 16 amino acids. CDR3 coding DNA: TGCGCCAGCAGCTTGGAGGCAGGGGCTGGCGGGGGCGAGCAGTACTTC. Translating gives CASSLEAGAGGGEQYF.

As DNA, the CDR3 is TGTGCCAGCAGCTTAGCCCTAGCGGGGTGGGGACAAGAGACCCAGTACTTC. Translating it yields CASSLALAGWGQETQYF. The chain carries TRBV7-8 and TRBJ2-5; 9 bases map to TRBD2. Germline-derived CDR1 and CDR2 are SGHVS and FQNEAQ. V shed 0 bases and J 2 bases; nucleotides not matched to a gene: 7. The CDR3 has 17 residues. Looking up the rest from reference TRBV7-8 and TRBJ2-5 gives the full variable domain: GAGVSQSPRYKVAKRGQDVALRCDPISGHVSLFWYQQALGQGPEFLTYFQNEAQLDKSGLPSDRFFAERPEGSVSTLKIQRTQQEDSAVYLCASSLALAGWGQETQYFGPGTRLLVL.

The chain combines TRBV2 with TRBJ2-4; D might be TRBD1 (5 bases). CDR1 and CDR2 from the germline V gene are SNHLY and FYNNEI. The CDR3 contains 15 residues. V was clipped by 6 bases and J by 1 base, with 13 bases between them. The CDR3 nucleotides are TGTGCCAGCAGACCCCAGGGTGTCGCCAAAAACATTCAGTACTTC. Protein sequence: CASRPQGVAKNIQYF.

This chain connects TRBV7-9 to TRBJ2-2, with D hard to call. Germline V gene data show CDR1 as SEHNR and CDR2 as FQNEAQ (reference sequence). This CDR3 spans 12 amino acids. The V end was cut by 0 bases, the J end by 8 bases, with 4 bases between. The CDR3 nucleotides read TGTGCCAGCAGCTTAGCATCAGGGGAGCTGTTTTTT. This gives the protein CASSLASGELFF.

This rearrangement joins TRBV28 to TRBJ1-6; D is uncertain. V was shortened by 4 bases and J by 10 bases, with 14 bases between the two germline ends. The germline V gene has CDR1 MDHEN and CDR2 SYDVKM. This CDR3 region has 14 residues. For the CDR3, the DNA is TGTGCCAGCAGTTCCCCTCCGCGAGGCTCACCCCTCCACTTT. Translation gives CASSSPPRGSPLHF.

V gene TRBV20-1 combines with J gene TRBJ1-2, with TRBD1 as a possible D gene (6 bases). CDR1 is DFQATT and CDR2 is SNEGSKA in the germline V gene (reference sequence). This CDR3 has 11 residues. Trimming took off 4 bases at V and 7 bases at J, with 10 bases between the two ends. The CDR3 DNA is TGCAGTGCTACAGGGGCGGGTGGCTACACCTTC. This translates into CSATGAGGYTF.

This chain links TRBV28 with TRBJ2-3, with 10 positions matching TRBD2. J gave up 1 base and V 10 bases, and 5 bases lay outside the gene matches. Per the germline V gene, CDR1 is MDHEN and CDR2 is SYDVKM. The CDR3 spans 14 residues. The CDR3 coding sequence is TGTGCCATCCCAGCGGGAGGGGGCACAGATACGCAGTATTTT. Translating it yields CAIPAGGGTDTQYF.

This chain joins TRBV6-6 and TRBJ1-5; D call uncertain. V was pared by 2 bases and J by 1 base, with 3 bases between. Germline CDR1 MNHNY, CDR2 SVGAGI (reference sequence). The CDR3 sequence is 13 residues long. CDR3 region: CASSYLSNQPQHF. CDR3 in DNA: TGTGCCAGCAGTTACCTGAGCAATCAGCCCCAGCATTTT.

The rearrangement links TRBV4-2 to TRBJ2-2, with TRBD2 matching 9 bases. From germline, CDR1 is LGHNA and CDR2 YNFKEQ. Unmatched junction bases numbered 7, after V lost 0 bases and J lost 5 bases. The CDR3 is made up of 17 amino acids. The chain's CDR3 is CASSQDLAGEKTGELFF. In DNA, the CDR3 is TGTGCCAGCAGCCAAGATTTAGCGGGAGAAAAAACCGGGGAGCTGTTTTTT.

This rearrangement joins TRBV7-8 to TRBJ1-5; D remains ambiguous. V was shortened by 1 base and J by 4 bases, with 11 bases between the two germline ends. This CDR3 has 15 residues. Germline V CDR1 and CDR2: SGHVS, FQNEAQ. The DNA of the CDR3 is TGTGCCAGCAGCTTAGTTGGGCGCAGTAATCAGCCCCAGCATTTT. This translates into CASSLVGRSNQPQHF.

The chain combines TRBV28 with TRBJ1-1, with 8 bases matching TRBD1. CDR1 and CDR2 (germline): MDHEN, SYDVKM. V was pared by 7 bases and J by 1 base, with 8 bases of the junction left unmatched. CDR3 length: 15 amino acids. This chain's CDR3 is CASTQHQGANTEAFF. In DNA, the CDR3 is TGTGCCAGCACCCAACACCAGGGGGCGAACACTGAAGCTTTCTTT.

V is TRBV5-1 and J is TRBJ1-1; D might be TRBD1 (6 bases). CDR3 length equals 14 residues. V was clipped by 1 base and J by 8 bases, with 15 bases between them. CDR1 SGHRS and CDR2 YFSETQ come from the germline V gene. This CDR3 is CASSLISSQGEAFF. The CDR3 nucleotides read TGCGCCAGCAGCTTGATTTCCTCCCAGGGGGAAGCTTTCTTT.

This clone was observed a few times. V gene TRBV29-1 combines with J gene TRBJ2-3; 8 bases agree with TRBD1. Germline loops: CDR1 SQVTM, CDR2 ANQGSEA. V dropped 6 bases and J dropped 4; count of bases not matched to a gene: 3. The CDR3 length is 12 residues. The CDR3 spells CSVRTGSDTQYF. The DNA for the CDR3 is TGCAGCGTACGGACAGGGTCAGATACGCAGTATTTT.

The chain recombines TRBV5-6 with TRBJ2-7; 8 bases fit TRBD1. The junction had 6 bases not matched to a gene; V was cut back by 0 bases and J by 4 bases. Germline V gene lookup returns CDR1 SGHDT and CDR2 YYEEEE. The CDR3 is 15 residues long. The CDR3 DNA reads as TGTGCCAGCAGCTTGGGGGCAGGGGGCGCGTACGAGCAGTACTTC. This sequence encodes CASSLGAGGAYEQYF.

The chain uses TRBV6-1 and TRBJ2-2; D gene ambiguous. The germline CDR1 and CDR2 sequences are MNHNS and SASEGT. The CDR3 sequence is 13 residues long. V gave up 5 bases and J gave up 3 bases, with 7 bases separating them. DNA of the CDR3: TGTGCCAGCAGTACGCAGGACACCGGGGAGCTGTTTTTT. Its protein is CASSTQDTGELFF.

The V gene is TRBV14, the J gene TRBJ2-1, with TRBD1 matching over 8 bases. V shed 4 bases and J 8 bases; nucleotides not matched to a gene: 7. This CDR3 has 14 amino acids. Germline CDR1 reads SGHDN; CDR2 reads FVKESK. The CDR3 DNA is TGTGCCAGCAGCCTACTTGGACAGGGCGATGAGCAGTTCTTC. This translates into CASSLLGQGDEQFF.

This rearrangement joins TRBV27 to TRBJ1-2, with D possibly TRBD1 on 5 matching bases. CDR1 and CDR2 (germline): MNHEY, SMNVEV (reference sequence). This CDR3 has 14 amino acids. Trimming removed 4 bases at V and 4 bases at J, with 13 bases between. CDR3 sequence reads: CASSSQLDSYGYTF. The CDR3 DNA sequence: TGTGCCAGCAGTTCCCAACTCGACAGCTATGGCTACACCTTC.

This clone was detected once. The rearrangement uses TRBV6-5 and TRBJ2-1, with 9 bases matching TRBD1. Per germline, CDR1 MNHEY and CDR2 SVGAGI. Unmatched junction bases numbered 3, after V lost 2 bases and J lost 4 bases. The CDR3 extends over 15 amino acids. CDR3 sequence reads: CASSYGTGIYNEQFF. Here the CDR3 DNA reads TGTGCCAGCAGTTACGGGACAGGGATATACAATGAGCAGTTCTTC.

In regard to this clone: A far larger clone is off by one base, so a read error is likely. This chain links TRBV13 with TRBJ1-2; the D is unclear. Trimming shortened V by 3 bases and J by 8 bases, and 13 bases separated the two germline ends. The V gene's germline CDR1 is PRHDT and CDR2 FYEKMQ (reference sequence). The CDR3 has 13 residues. The CDR3 nucleotides read TGTGCCAGCAGCTTGAGTAGCTTTTTGGGCTACACCTTC. This gives the protein CASSLSSFLGYTF.

This clone was seen just once. V usage is TRBV28 and J usage is TRBJ1-2, with TRBD1 as a possible D gene (5 bases). The V gene lost 7 bases and the J gene lost 4 bases, with 22 bases spanning the gap. The CDR3 contains 16 residues. Germline CDR1 reads MDHEN; CDR2 reads SYDVKM. The CDR3 loop reads CASNSAGTIFPYGYTF. CDR3 sequence (DNA): TGTGCCAGCAATTCGGCGGGGACCATCTTCCCCTATGGCTACACCTTC.

This clone showed up just a few times. The chain uses TRBV11-2 and TRBJ1-1; a weak D match, TRBD1 (5 bases). This CDR3 contains 15 residues. Germline lookup yields CDR1 SGHAT and CDR2 FQNNGV. Trimming took 4 bases from V and 0 from J, leaving 12 bases between them. The CDR3, as DNA: TGTGCCAGCAGCTCCCCGACGGACATGAACACTGAAGCTTTCTTT. Amino acids: CASSSPTDMNTEAFF.